This is a list of T cell receptor beta chains from one sample in a study of preoperative IRX-2 immunotherapy in early breast cancer. Profiling relied on immunoSEQ multiplex PCR, and the TCRdb table lists in-frame clones only, not all of them. Of roughly 57,000 clones listed, 94% are singletons. The sample was collected from a patient treated with IRX-2 immunotherapy. The receptors originated from a human donor with breast cancer. The conserved cysteine and the conserved F or W are not part of the CDR3 here. Fields, in order: CDR3 protein, J gene, V gene.

ASSLNIANYGYT,TRBJ1-2,TRBV5-1
ASTRYGPGSNEQF,TRBJ2-1,TRBV7-2
ASSALSGGLDTQY,TRBJ2-3,TRBV9
ATSAWIGNQPQH,TRBJ1-5,TRBV15
ASSLTGTDGYT,TRBJ1-2,TRBV6-5
ASSSHGTGGFKDTQY,TRBJ2-3,TRBV28
ASSSQFITNYGYT,TRBJ1-2,TRBV28
ASPETGAPGTEAF,TRBJ1-1,TRBV7-9
AWRQGRAEAF,TRBJ1-1,TRBV30
ARSSRGDEQY,TRBJ2-7,TRBV5-3
ASSLVISAQPQH,TRBJ1-5,TRBV7-2
AWRPDWGSGQY,TRBJ2-7,TRBV30
ASIGNSPSGANVLT,TRBJ2-6,TRBV23-1
ASSQGRTHRTGELF,TRBJ2-2,TRBV4-1
AALQDGGRNTIY,TRBJ1-3,TRBV28
ASSPGTGLGYT,TRBJ1-2,TRBV18
ASSSGATNEKLF,TRBJ1-4,TRBV5-1
ASSITGGSYEQY,TRBJ2-7,TRBV19
ASSLAQMGTSPLH,TRBJ1-6,TRBV5-1
SVEVVAEQY,TRBJ2-7,TRBV29-1
ASSIPLFGDSYEQY,TRBJ2-7,TRBV27
AWSKVNQETQY,TRBJ2-5,TRBV30
ASSIGQGNQPQH,TRBJ1-5,TRBV19